This passage covers 20 T cell receptor beta chains from one sample sequenced in a study of cytomegalovirus exposure and HLA in healthy donors. In the PCR, 60 Vbeta and 13 Jbeta primers were used. TCRdb's copy holds only in-frame clones and misses some; the assay was immunoSEQ multiplex PCR. The sample has around 190,000 clones; about 76% are singletons. Sequenced input: PBMCs. The receptors were gathered from a woman aged 45-59 years in good health and CMV-seronegative.

The CDR3 nucleotides are TGTGCCAGCAGCGTAGGTCCCCCCAGGAACACCGGGGAGCTGTTTTTT. Residues: CASSVGPPRNTGELFF. The V call is TRBV9, the J call TRBJ2-2; unclear D gene. Germline CDR1 reads SGDLS; CDR2 reads YYNGEE. The CDR3 extends over 16 amino acids. Trimming pared 0 bases from V and 1 base from J, leaving 10 bases between.

This rearrangement joins TRBV7-9 to TRBJ2-1, with 9 bases lining up with TRBD1. Germline CDR1 SEHNR, CDR2 FQNEAQ (reference sequence). CDR3 size: 15 residues. Trimming at V came to 5 bases and at J to 7 bases, leaving 9 bases not matched to a gene. Written as DNA, the CDR3 is TGTGCCAGCAGCACAACCGGGACAGGGAGGAATGAGCAGTTCTTC. Protein: CASSTTGTGRNEQFF.

Only a few counts were recorded for this clone. The V call is TRBV4-3, the J call TRBJ1-6; no clear D. The CDR3 runs 16 residues. V shed 0 bases and J shed 4 bases, with 10 bases lying between them. Germline CDR1 is LGHNA and CDR2 is YSLEER. The CDR3 region has the DNA TGCGCCAGCAGCCAAGAGTCTCCGCAGTATAATTCACCCCTCCACTTT. Protein product: CASSQESPQYNSPLHF.

V gene TRBV15 combines with J gene TRBJ1-1, with D possibly being TRBD1 (5 bases). Germline loops: CDR1 LNHNV, CDR2 YYDKDF (reference sequence). This CDR3 contains 16 residues. V dropped 0 bases and J dropped 3 bases, with 14 bases sitting between them. The CDR3 is CATSRDLGGKDTEAFF. DNA for the CDR3: TGTGCCACCAGCAGAGATCTGGGGGGGAAGGACACTGAAGCTTTCTTT.

The rearrangement links TRBV7-6 to TRBJ2-7; TRBD1 might be the D (6 bases). Deletions cut 5 bases from V and 7 bases from J, with 21 bases between. This CDR3 has 15 residues. CDR1 SGHVS and CDR2 FNYEAQ come from the germline V gene. The CDR3 DNA follows: TGTGCCAGCAGCCCCTCGGGACATTCCTACGTAGAGCAGTACTTC. As protein: CASSPSGHSYVEQYF.

The chain uses TRBV18 and TRBJ2-3; D is perhaps TRBD2 (7 bases). CDR3 length equals 15 residues. Trimming took 3 bases from V and 2 from J, leaving 12 bases between them. Germline V gene sequence: CDR1 KGHSH, CDR2 LQKENI. The chain's CDR3 is CASSPQAGATDTQYF. CDR3 nucleotides: TGTGCCAGCTCACCCCAGGCGGGGGCCACAGATACGCAGTATTTT.

The sample holds one count of this clone. V gene TRBV11-2 combines with J gene TRBJ1-6, with D possibly matching TRBD1 (6 bases). Trimming cost V 1 base and J 9 bases, with 10 bases left between them. Looked up from germline, CDR1 is SGHAT and CDR2 is FQNNGV. There are 14 residues in the CDR3. CDR3: CASSLAGEGSPLHF. CDR3 bases: TGTGCCAGCAGCTTAGCAGGGGAAGGTTCACCCCTCCACTTT.

CDR3 DNA: TGTGCCAGCAGCCAACAAACGAACACTGAAGCTTTCTTT. Translating gives CASSQQTNTEAFF. The V gene is TRBV7-2, the J gene TRBJ1-1; D remains ambiguous. CDR3 size: 13 residues. Trimming cost V 5 bases and J 1 base, with 8 bases left between them. Germline CDR1 is SGHTA and CDR2 is FQGNSA.

The chain joins TRBV4-3 to TRBJ1-4; 8 bases are shared with TRBD1. Germline V gives CDR1 LGHNA, CDR2 YSLEER. Trimming removed 5 bases from V and 0 bases from J; junction bases left unmatched: 11. The CDR3 is made up of 18 amino acids. CDR3 nucleotides: TGCGCCAGCAGCTCGCAAGGACAGGGATTTGCAACTAATGAAAAACTGTTTTTT. As protein: CASSSQGQGFATNEKLFF.

CDR3 sequence (DNA): TGTGCCAGCAGCGTAGACGGGAATGCCTATGGCTACACCTTC. Its protein product is CASSVDGNAYGYTF. The rearrangement joins TRBV9 to TRBJ1-2; D remains ambiguous. The V and J ends lost 0 bases and 4 bases respectively, with 10 bases between them. Per germline, CDR1 SGDLS and CDR2 YYNGEE. The CDR3 has 14 amino acids.

The J gene is TRBJ2-5, the V gene TRBV29-1, with D possibly matching TRBD2 (6 bases). V was trimmed by 6 bases and J by 2 bases, leaving 16 bases between them. CDR3 length: 14 residues. In germline, CDR1 is SQVTM, CDR2 ANQGSEA. CDR3 region: CSVHGGTGQETQYF. The DNA of the CDR3 is TGCAGCGTGCACGGAGGGACCGGACAAGAGACCCAGTACTTC.

In this sample, this clone turned up a few times. V is TRBV5-8 and J is TRBJ1-5; the D is unclear. Germline lookup yields CDR1 SGHTS and CDR2 YDEGEE. This CDR3 spans 15 amino acids. Between the trimmed V and J ends, which lost 4 bases and 2 bases, there was a span of 13 bases. In nucleotides, the CDR3 is TGTGCCAGCAGCACCGCTATGAGGGGCAATCAGCCCCAGCATTTT. Encoded protein: CASSTAMRGNQPQHF. The full variable domain, with the rest looked up from reference TRBV5-8 and TRBJ1-5, is EAGVTQSPTHLIKTRGQQATLRCSPISGHTSVYWYQQALGLGLQFLLWYDEGEERNRGNFPPRFSGRQFPNYSSELNVNALELEDSALYLCASSTAMRGNQPQHFGDGTRLSIL.

This clone was seen more than once but under ten times. V and J are TRBV6-5 and TRBJ1-5; D gene ambiguous. V lost 6 bases and J lost 5, with 14 bases in between. CDR3 length: 14 residues. Germline V gives CDR1 MNHEY, CDR2 SVGAGI. The CDR3 DNA follows: TGTGCCAGCAGCCGATTTTCGGGTGATCAGCCCCAGCATTTT. Protein product: CASSRFSGDQPQHF.

The rearrangement joins TRBV19 to TRBJ2-7; D is uncertain. Germline CDR1 is LNHDA and CDR2 is SQIVND (reference sequence). The CDR3 is 14 residues long. V was shortened by 5 bases and J by 1 base, with 12 bases between the two germline ends. In DNA form, the CDR3 reads TGTGCCAGTAGTGAGAAAATCGGGTCCTACGAGCAGTACTTC. Its translation is CASSEKIGSYEQYF.

The rearrangement links TRBV6-5 to TRBJ1-2; D uncertain. V was trimmed by 6 bases and J by 2 bases, leaving 10 bases between them. CDR1 and CDR2 from the germline V gene are MNHEY and SVGAGI. CDR3 length: 13 residues. The CDR3 bases are TGTGCCAGCAGCTACCGGTTAAACTATGGCTACACCTTC. Its protein is CASSYRLNYGYTF.

The V gene is TRBV2, the J gene TRBJ2-2, with 8 bases matching TRBD2. The CDR3 runs to 17 residues. V shed 5 bases and J 5 bases; nucleotides not matched to a gene: 13. Germline V gene sequence: CDR1 SNHLY, CDR2 FYNNEI. The CDR3 here is CASSRGGPSLLTGELFF. For the CDR3, the DNA is TGTGCCAGCAGTCGGGGGGGACCTTCGCTCTTAACCGGGGAGCTGTTTTTT.

The chain uses TRBV7-3 and TRBJ2-7; D possibly corresponds to TRBD2 (6 bases). This CDR3 contains 13 residues. Trimming took off 2 bases at V and 5 bases at J, with 10 bases between the two ends. Germline CDR1 and CDR2: SGHTA and FQGTGA. CDR3 bases: TGTGCCAGCAGCTTATGGTCGGGAGACGAGCAGTACTTC. Translation gives CASSLWSGDEQYF.

In this sample, this clone turned up once. The gene calls are TRBV28 and TRBJ2-3; 11 positions match TRBD2. CDR3 length equals 16 residues. The germline CDR1 and CDR2 sequences are MDHEN and SYDVKM. V shed 3 bases and J 4 bases; nucleotides not matched to a gene: 6. The CDR3 loop reads CASSFPFSGGADTQYF. CDR3 nucleotides: TGTGCCAGCAGTTTCCCCTTTAGCGGGGGGGCAGATACGCAGTATTTT.

Of note for this clone: At one end, the junction sequence differs from germline, possibly due to a read error. This chain joins TRBV7-7 and TRBJ2-1, with 7 bases lining up with TRBD2. The CDR3 loop spans 14 amino acids. The germline V gene has CDR1 SSHAT and CDR2 FNYEAQ (reference sequence). CDR3 nucleotide sequence: TGTGCTAGCAGCTTAGGCGGGAGTATAGGTGAGCAGTTCTTC. This translates into CASSLGGSIGEQFF.

The chain couples TRBV5-1 to TRBJ2-3, with 9 bases matching TRBD1. The V and J ends lost 3 bases and 1 base, in that order; junction bases with no gene match: 6. Germline V gene data show CDR1 as SGHRS and CDR2 as YFSETQ. CDR3 length: 16 amino acids. CDR3 residues: CASSSLQGAGTDTQYF. DNA for the CDR3: TGCGCCAGCAGCTCCCTACAGGGGGCGGGCACAGATACGCAGTATTTT.